These 30 T cell receptor beta chains were all obtained from the same sample, sequenced in a study of T cell responses to AZD1222 COVID-19 vaccine. Profiling relied on immunoSEQ multiplex PCR, and the TCRdb table lists in-frame clones only, not all of them. Among approximately 150,000 clones listed, 90% were seen once. The specimen was peripheral blood, collected on day 0 of AZD1222 vaccination. These receptors were taken from an adult in good health.

This chain connects TRBV18 to TRBJ1-5, with 9 bases matching TRBD1. Trimming took 3 bases from V and 5 from J; bases not matched to a gene: 2. The length of the CDR3 is 14 residues. Germline assignment: CDR1 KGHSH and CDR2 LQKENI. The CDR3 region is CASSPDRGYQPQHF. CDR3 nucleotide sequence: TGTGCCAGCTCACCCGACAGGGGGTATCAGCCCCAGCATTTT.

This clone was seen only once. V and J are TRBV19 and TRBJ1-2; D call uncertain. The V and J ends lost 4 bases and 4 bases respectively, with 10 bases between them. This CDR3 spans 13 amino acids. The germline V gene has CDR1 LNHDA and CDR2 SQIVND (reference sequence). CDR3 coding DNA: TGTGCCAGTAGTACCGGGTCCCTCTATGGCTACACCTTC. This sequence encodes CASSTGSLYGYTF. The full variable domain, in which reference TRBV19 and TRBJ1-2 provide the parts outside the CDR3, is DGGITQSPKYLFRKEGQNVTLSCEQNLNHDAMYWYRQDPGQGLRLIYYSQIVNDFQKGDIAEGYSVSREKKESFPLTVTSAQKNPTAFYLCASSTGSLYGYTFGSGTRLTVV.

The genes are TRBV29-1 and TRBJ2-7; perhaps TRBD1 as D (5 bases). Deletions cut 6 bases from V and 6 bases from J, with 15 bases between. The CDR3 spans 12 residues. Germline CDR1 is SQVTM and CDR2 is ANQGSEA. CDR3 in DNA: TGCAGCGTCGCATATGGGGCCCCCGAGCAGTACTTC. Translating it yields CSVAYGAPEQYF.

This clone has just one count. The J gene is TRBJ2-2, the V gene TRBV6-5; tentative D call: TRBD1 (8 bases). CDR3 length equals 14 residues. Trimming took 11 bases from V and 6 from J, leaving 19 bases between them. CDR1 and CDR2 from the germline V gene are MNHEY and SVGAGI. In nucleotides, the CDR3 is TGTGCCCTACGGGGGGCAGGGGGCCCCGGGGAGCTGTTTTTT. This sequence encodes CALRGAGGPGELFF.

The rearrangement uses TRBV4-3 and TRBJ2-6; D is perhaps TRBD1 (7 bases). V was pared by 1 base and J by 1 base, with 14 bases between. Germline values: CDR1 LGHNA, CDR2 YSLEER. There are 18 residues in the CDR3. In DNA, the CDR3 is TGCGCCAGCAGCCAAGTGCCGGCAGGGGGGTCTGGGGCCAACGTCCTGACTTTC. The encoded protein is CASSQVPAGGSGANVLTF.

This chain connects TRBV7-2 to TRBJ2-5, with TRBD2 matching 11 bases. CDR1 is SGHTA, CDR2 FQGNSA, per germline. The CDR3 has 13 residues. Trimming at V came to 6 bases and at J to 8 bases, leaving 5 bases not matched to a gene. In DNA form, the CDR3 reads TGTGCCAGCAGTAGCGGGGGGGAGGTAACCCAGTACTTC. Residues: CASSSGGEVTQYF.

The genes are TRBV5-4 and TRBJ1-4, with TRBD1 identical over 11 bases. Germline V gene sequence: CDR1 SGHNT, CDR2 YYREEE (reference sequence). Trimming at V came to 4 bases and at J to 8 bases, leaving 4 bases not matched to a gene. There are 14 residues in the CDR3. The CDR3 spells CASSTDRGLEKLFF. The CDR3 DNA reads as TGTGCCAGCAGCACGGACAGGGGGCTGGAAAAACTGTTTTTT.

Only a few counts were recorded for this clone. The chain couples TRBV6-5 to TRBJ1-5, with 9 positions matching TRBD1. The CDR3 loop spans 14 amino acids. The junction had 0 bases not matched to a gene; V was cut back by 4 bases and J by 2 bases. The germline V gene encodes CDR1 MNHEY and CDR2 SVGAGI. The CDR3 DNA reads TGTGCCAGCAGTTGGACAGGGGGCAATCAGCCCCAGCATTTT. Amino acid sequence: CASSWTGGNQPQHF.

CDR3 loop: CASSQDGQGNTEAFF. CDR3 nucleotide sequence: TGCGCCAGCAGCCAAGATGGACAGGGGAACACTGAAGCTTTCTTT. The rearrangement links TRBV4-3 to TRBJ1-1, with 8 bases matching TRBD1. Trimming removed 0 bases from V and 1 base from J; junction bases left unmatched: 1. The germline CDR1 and CDR2 sequences are LGHNA and YSLEER. This CDR3 is 15 amino acids long.

This clone appeared a single time. J is TRBJ2-3 and V is TRBV5-1; D call uncertain. This CDR3 spans 11 amino acids. Germline V gene sequence: CDR1 SGHRS, CDR2 YFSETQ. V dropped 2 bases and J dropped 2 bases, with 0 bases sitting between them. In nucleotides, the CDR3 is TGCGCCAGCAGCTTCACAGATACGCAGTATTTT. It yields the protein CASSFTDTQYF.

The chain joins TRBV19 to TRBJ2-2; 7 positions match TRBD2. The CDR3 runs 17 residues. The V gene end was trimmed by 1 base and the J gene end by 0 bases; junction bases not matched to a gene: 5. The germline gives CDR1 LNHDA, CDR2 SQIVND (reference sequence). CDR3 in DNA: TGTGCCAGTAGTATAGTGAGCGGGGTAGCGAACACCGGGGAGCTGTTTTTT. Protein sequence: CASSIVSGVANTGELFF.

The V gene is TRBV5-1, the J gene TRBJ1-1, with D possibly being TRBD1 (5 bases). CDR1 and CDR2 (germline): SGHRS, YFSETQ. The germline V and J ends were trimmed by 2 bases and 6 bases, with 11 bases remaining between them. The CDR3 runs to 13 residues. The CDR3 bases are TGCGCCAGCAGCTTTCAGGGCGCGGCTGAAGCTTTCTTT. Encoded protein: CASSFQGAAEAFF.

The chain links TRBV6-5 to TRBJ1-1, with D perhaps matching TRBD1 (5 bases). V was trimmed by 2 bases and J by 1 base, leaving 14 bases between them. This CDR3 is built from 16 residues. Germline V lookup: CDR1 MNHEY, CDR2 SVGAGI. CDR3 residues: CASSYPPGQRNTEAFF. CDR3 sequence (DNA): TGTGCCAGCAGTTACCCTCCGGGGCAGAGGAACACTGAAGCTTTCTTT.

The rearrangement joins TRBV4-3 to TRBJ1-1, with 10 bases that match TRBD1. J was trimmed by 1 base and V by 4 bases; bases with no gene match: 3. Germline loops: CDR1 LGHNA, CDR2 YSLEER. The CDR3 length is 15 residues. This chain's CDR3 is CASSRDRGRNTEAFF. CDR3 sequence (DNA): TGCGCCAGCAGCCGAGACAGGGGGCGGAACACTGAAGCTTTCTTT.

The chain recombines TRBV5-4 with TRBJ1-1; D remains unclear. The CDR3 covers 15 residues. The V end was cut by 4 bases, the J end by 7 bases, with 20 bases between. Germline V gives CDR1 SGHNT, CDR2 YYREEE (reference sequence). In DNA form, the CDR3 reads TGTGCCAGCAGCCCCACTTTACAAAGATGGGGTGAAGCTTTCTTT. It yields the protein CASSPTLQRWGEAFF.

The gene calls are TRBV12-5 and TRBJ2-5; D is ambiguous. The germline gives CDR1 LGHNT, CDR2 FRNRAP. With 7 bases removed from V and 5 bases from J, the gap between germline ends came to 11 bases. This CDR3 contains 12 residues. CDR3 in amino acids: CASAEVGETQYF. The CDR3 bases are TGTGCTAGTGCCGAGGTGGGGGAGACCCAGTACTTC.

This clone was found a few times. The chain joins TRBV6-5 to TRBJ1-1; D is unresolved. The CDR3 is 12 residues long. Trimming left V 8 bases short and J 1 base short, with 8 bases between. CDR1 and CDR2 from the germline V gene are MNHEY and SVGAGI. The CDR3 spells CASVAENTEAFF. The DNA for the CDR3 is TGTGCCAGCGTGGCGGAGAACACTGAAGCTTTCTTT.

CDR3 region: CASSLGPDNEQFF. Here the CDR3 DNA reads TGTGCCAGCAGCTTGGGGCCTGACAATGAGCAGTTCTTC. V is TRBV5-5 and J is TRBJ2-1; no clear D. V dropped 0 bases and J dropped 5 bases, with 6 bases sitting between them. CDR1 and CDR2 from the germline V gene are SGHKS and YYEKEE (reference sequence). CDR3 length: 13 residues.

The V gene is TRBV19, the J gene TRBJ1-1, with TRBD1 as a possible D gene (5 bases). The CDR3 has 15 residues. Trimming removed 8 bases at V and 4 bases at J, with 20 bases between. Germline loops: CDR1 LNHDA, CDR2 SQIVND (reference sequence). CDR3 DNA sequence: TGTGCCAGTTTGCGGGGGTGGTCTTGGTGCACTGAAGCTTTCTTT. It encodes CASLRGWSWCTEAFF.

This chain joins TRBV7-9 and TRBJ2-3; D is unresolved. V was pared by 11 bases and J by 0 bases, with 15 bases between. This CDR3 is 14 amino acids long. Germline V gene sequence: CDR1 SEHNR, CDR2 FQNEAQ (reference sequence). CDR3 nucleotides: TGTGCCGCACCCCCATCAGAGAGCACAGATACGCAGTATTTT. Encoded protein: CAAPPSESTDTQYF.

This clone was recorded once. The chain couples TRBV19 to TRBJ1-1; possible D gene TRBD1, 5 bases. CDR1 is LNHDA, CDR2 SQIVND, per germline (reference sequence). This CDR3 is 10 amino acids long. V gave up 9 bases and J gave up 5 bases, with 7 bases separating them. Here the CDR3 reads CASGGTEAFF. CDR3 coding DNA: TGTGCCAGCGGGGGTACTGAAGCTTTCTTT.

The gene calls are TRBV29-1 and TRBJ1-2; D gene ambiguous. Deletions cut 6 bases from V and 7 bases from J, with 18 bases between. The CDR3 runs 13 residues. CDR1 and CDR2 (germline): SQVTM, ANQGSEA. CDR3 DNA: TGCAGCGTGGGTGAGGCGGCCGTGCGTGGCTACACCTTC. Amino acids: CSVGEAAVRGYTF. Complete variable domain (other parts from reference TRBV29-1 and TRBJ1-2): SAVISQKPSRDICQRGTSLTIQCQVDSQVTMMFWYRQQPGQSLTLIATANQGSEATYESGFVIDKFPISRPNLTFSTLTVSNMSPEDSSIYLCSVGEAAVRGYTFGSGTRLTVV.

V is TRBV4-2 and J is TRBJ2-1; D uncertain. Germline CDR1 is LGHNA and CDR2 is YNFKEQ. V shed 3 bases and J shed 9 bases, with 12 bases lying between them. CDR3 length equals 13 residues. CDR3 nucleotide sequence: TGTGCCAGCAGCCAGGAGACTCTGATTGAGCAGTTCTTC. It translates to CASSQETLIEQFF.

The chain couples TRBV9 to TRBJ1-2; tentatively, D is TRBD1 (5 bases). This CDR3 region has 14 residues. The ends were cut back, 2 bases at V and 7 bases at J, with 15 bases in the middle. Germline V CDR1 and CDR2: SGDLS, YYNGEE. The CDR3 nucleotides read TGTGCCAGCAGCGTCCGGGGGGAGGAGGGTGGCTACACCTTC. Encoded protein: CASSVRGEEGGYTF.

The chain has TRBV19 and TRBJ1-1; D gene ambiguous. The CDR3 covers 13 residues. Germline V gene data show CDR1 as LNHDA and CDR2 as SQIVND (reference sequence). V lost 6 bases and J 3 bases, leaving 11 bases between the germline ends. CDR3 in amino acids: CASRDRRDTEAFF. The CDR3 DNA follows: TGTGCCAGTAGAGACCGACGGGACACTGAAGCTTTCTTT.

V usage is TRBV5-1 and J usage is TRBJ2-7; TRBD1 matches 10 bases. The CDR3 is 17 amino acids. Germline lookup yields CDR1 SGHRS and CDR2 YFSETQ. The ends lost 4 bases at V and 1 base at J; junction bases unmatched: 11. CDR3 protein: CASSPLLGQGDSYEQYF. The CDR3 nucleotides are TGCGCCAGCAGCCCCCTCCTCGGACAGGGGGATTCCTACGAGCAGTACTTC.

The chain links TRBV5-1 to TRBJ2-5, with 13 positions matching TRBD2. CDR3 length equals 16 residues. Looked up from germline, CDR1 is SGHRS and CDR2 is YFSETQ. Germline trimming cut 1 base from V and 5 bases from J; bases unmatched to any gene: 5. This CDR3 reads CASSLTSGGAWETQYF. The CDR3 DNA reads as TGCGCCAGCAGCTTGACTAGCGGGGGGGCATGGGAGACCCAGTACTTC.

This sequence joins TRBV7-8 and TRBJ2-7; 8 bases are shared with TRBD1. The V segment lost 4 bases and the J segment 6 bases; nucleotides outside the gene matches: 5. Germline V gene lookup returns CDR1 SGHVS and CDR2 FQNEAQ. The CDR3 is made up of 13 amino acids. The CDR3 is CASSSDRGGEQYF. The CDR3 nucleotides read TGTGCCAGCAGCTCAGACAGGGGAGGCGAGCAGTACTTC.

This chain joins TRBV12-3 or TRBV12-4 and TRBJ1-2; D remains unclear. Trimming removed 5 bases from V and 0 bases from J, with 7 bases in between. The CDR3 extends over 13 amino acids. CDR3 DNA sequence: TGTGCCAGCAGTCCGGATGCTAACTATGGCTACACCTTC. Translated, it gives CASSPDANYGYTF.

The rearrangement uses TRBV29-1 and TRBJ2-1; TRBD1 matches at 7 bases. Per germline, CDR1 SQVTM and CDR2 ANQGSEA. V gave up 6 bases and J gave up 4 bases; unmatched junction bases: 12. There are 15 residues in the CDR3. The CDR3 loop reads CSVTRDSQVYNEQFF. The DNA for the CDR3 is TGCAGCGTGACCCGGGACAGTCAAGTTTACAATGAGCAGTTCTTC.